This passage covers 25 T cell receptor beta chains from one sample sequenced in a study of T cell changes during pregnancy in multiple sclerosis. Produced via immunoSEQ multiplex PCR; TCRdb's table is partial and in-frame only. Of tens of thousands of clones detected, around 93% appear once; the ten largest clones hold more than 3%. Sequencing used CD8+ T cells from peripheral blood mononuclear cells, obtained in the second trimester of pregnancy. The receptors were sampled from a female donor with multiple sclerosis, enrolled in a pregnancy study.

This chain links TRBV4-3 with TRBJ1-2; 7 bases align to TRBD1. Germline V gene data show CDR1 as LGHNA and CDR2 as YSLEER. CDR3 length: 15 amino acids. Trimming cost V 4 bases and J 3 bases; bases outside gene matches: 8. The CDR3 DNA follows: TGCGCCAGCAGCCCCGGACAGGCTTGGCACTATGGCTACACCTTC. Amino acids: CASSPGQAWHYGYTF.

The chain combines TRBV4-2 with TRBJ2-7; weak D call: TRBD1 (6 bases). Trimming removed 4 bases at V and 2 bases at J, with 9 bases between. The germline CDR1 and CDR2 sequences are LGHNA and YNFKEQ. The CDR3 is 13 amino acids. DNA for the CDR3: TGTGCCAGCAGCCTCACAGGGCCCTACGAGCAGTACTTC. As protein: CASSLTGPYEQYF.

The CDR3 is CASSPSGGAGDTQYF. For the CDR3, the DNA is TGCGCCAGCAGCCCGAGCGGGGGGGCCGGAGATACGCAGTATTTT. This chain connects TRBV4-1 to TRBJ2-3; 10 bases agree with TRBD2. The J segment lost 5 bases and the V segment lost 4 bases, leaving 6 bases of the junction unmatched. In germline, CDR1 is MGHRA, CDR2 YSYEKL. This CDR3 comprises 15 residues.

V and J are TRBV6-5 and TRBJ2-7; D remains unclear. CDR3 length: 13 residues. V was pared by 3 bases and J by 1 base, with 7 bases between. Per the germline V gene, CDR1 is MNHEY and CDR2 is SVGAGI. The CDR3 protein is CASSYSVSYEQYF. CDR3 coding DNA: TGTGCCAGCAGTTATTCGGTATCCTACGAGCAGTACTTC.

This clone was observed once. The rearrangement joins TRBV7-9 to TRBJ2-7, with 12 bases matching TRBD2. Germline V gene lookup returns CDR1 SEHNR and CDR2 FQNEAQ (reference sequence). Trimming removed 5 bases from V and 0 bases from J; junction bases left unmatched: 2. The CDR3 spans 15 residues. Here the CDR3 DNA reads TGTGCCAGCAGCCAGACTAGCGGGAGCTCCTACGAGCAGTACTTC. Its translation: CASSQTSGSSYEQYF. The full variable domain, rest sourced from reference TRBV7-9 and TRBJ2-7, is DTGVSQNPRHKITKRGQNVTFRCDPISEHNRLYWYRQTLGQGPEFLTYFQNEAQLEKSRLLSDRFSAERPKGSFSTLEIQRTEQGDSAMYLCASSQTSGSSYEQYFGPGTRLTVT.

The chain has TRBV5-1 and TRBJ2-7; possibly TRBD1 for D (5 bases). Germline loops: CDR1 SGHRS, CDR2 YFSETQ. V was clipped by 2 bases and J by 0 bases, with 15 bases between them. The CDR3 has 16 residues. This chain's CDR3 is CASSLRWGTTSYEQYF. For the CDR3, the DNA is TGCGCCAGCAGCTTAAGGTGGGGCACCACCTCCTACGAGCAGTACTTC. Looking up the rest from reference TRBV5-1 and TRBJ2-7 gives the full variable domain: KAGVTQTPRYLIKTRGQQVTLSCSPISGHRSVSWYQQTPGQGLQFLFEYFSETQRNKGNFPGRFSGRQFSNSRSEMNVSTLELGDSALYLCASSLRWGTTSYEQYFGPGTRLTVT.

This clone has a single count. The chain combines TRBV4-2 with TRBJ1-2; possible D gene TRBD1, 6 bases. Trimming took off 0 bases at V and 8 bases at J, with 16 bases between the two ends. Germline V CDR1 and CDR2: LGHNA, YNFKEQ. The CDR3 sequence is 15 residues long. CDR3: CASSQESPGVRGYTF. In DNA form, the CDR3 reads TGTGCCAGCAGCCAAGAATCGCCAGGGGTTAGGGGCTACACCTTC.

The chain employs TRBV5-1 and TRBJ2-7; possible D gene TRBD2, 5 bases. The germline CDR1 and CDR2 sequences are SGHRS and YFSETQ. The V and J ends lost 0 bases and 4 bases respectively, with 14 bases between them. The CDR3 has 15 amino acids. CDR3 sequence reads: CASSLGVPDYYEQYF. CDR3 nucleotides: TGCGCCAGCAGCTTGGGGGTCCCAGACTATTACGAGCAGTACTTC.

The V and J genes are TRBV7-9 and TRBJ2-3; D is unclear. The V gene's germline CDR1 is SEHNR and CDR2 FQNEAQ (reference sequence). Trimming pared 4 bases from V and 1 base from J, leaving 6 bases between. The CDR3 contains 13 residues. The CDR3 DNA reads as TGTGCCAGCAGCTCTGCGGGCACAGATACGCAGTATTTT. Translated: CASSSAGTDTQYF.

This chain uses TRBV14 with TRBJ2-5; 8 bases match TRBD1. Germline trimming cut 5 bases from V and 4 bases from J; bases unmatched to any gene: 6. The CDR3 is 14 residues long. Per germline, CDR1 SGHDN and CDR2 FVKESK. This CDR3 is CASSFRQGRETQYF. For the CDR3, the DNA is TGTGCCAGCAGCTTCCGACAGGGGCGAGAGACCCAGTACTTC.

The chain carries TRBV7-8 and TRBJ2-7, with D tentatively TRBD2 (5 bases). V was pared by 1 base and J by 5 bases, with 21 bases between. Per the germline V gene, CDR1 is SGHVS and CDR2 is FQNEAQ. This CDR3 is 17 amino acids long. In DNA form, the CDR3 reads TGTGCCAGCAGCTTAGGAAGGAGTTCGGGAAGAATCCACGAGCAGTACTTC. Protein: CASSLGRSSGRIHEQYF. The full variable domain, completed using reference TRBV7-8 and TRBJ2-7, is GAGVSQSPRYKVAKRGQDVALRCDPISGHVSLFWYQQALGQGPEFLTYFQNEAQLDKSGLPSDRFFAERPEGSVSTLKIQRTQQEDSAVYLCASSLGRSSGRIHEQYFGPGTRLTVT.

As regards this clone: The identical CDR3 is also encoded by other nucleotide sequences in the sample. This chain uses TRBV7-9 with TRBJ2-1; TRBD2 is a possible D gene (5 bases). V was cut by 0 bases and J by 6 bases, with 6 bases left in between. Germline CDR1 and CDR2: SEHNR and FQNEAQ (reference sequence). This CDR3 comprises 13 residues. DNA for the CDR3: TGTGCCAGCAGCTTAGCCCGGGGCAATGAGCAGTTCTTC. Translation: CASSLARGNEQFF.

CDR3 region: CASSISGIGDEQYF. The DNA of the CDR3 is TGTGCCAGTAGTATTTCGGGTATCGGGGATGAGCAGTACTTC. The chain employs TRBV19 and TRBJ2-7; tentative D call: TRBD2 (5 bases). V lost 3 bases and J 7 bases, leaving 16 bases between the germline ends. Germline assignment: CDR1 LNHDA and CDR2 SQIVND (reference sequence). This CDR3 is built from 14 residues.

The rearrangement links TRBV5-4 to TRBJ1-2, with D hard to call. The V gene lost 4 bases and the J gene lost 0 bases, with 13 bases spanning the gap. Germline V gives CDR1 SGHNT, CDR2 YYREEE (reference sequence). The CDR3 contains 15 residues. This CDR3 is CASSPGVGTNYGYTF. CDR3 bases: TGTGCCAGCAGCCCCGGGGTGGGGACTAACTATGGCTACACCTTC.

The chain is built from TRBV27 and TRBJ2-1; TRBD1 matches at 8 bases. Trimming cost V 5 bases and J 0 bases; bases outside gene matches: 6. The CDR3 has 16 amino acids. The germline V gene encodes CDR1 MNHEY and CDR2 SMNVEV (reference sequence). The CDR3 sequence: CASSQGQVTSYNEQFF. In DNA form, the CDR3 reads TGTGCCAGCAGTCAGGGACAGGTCACCTCCTACAATGAGCAGTTCTTC.

This CDR3 reads CASSRDSTDTQYF. The DNA for the CDR3 is TGTGCCAGCAGCCGGGACTCGACAGATACGCAGTATTTT. The rearrangement joins TRBV7-3 to TRBJ2-3, with D possibly TRBD2 on 6 matching bases. The V and J ends lost 5 bases and 3 bases respectively, with 9 bases between them. The length of the CDR3 is 13 residues. The germline gives CDR1 SGHTA, CDR2 FQGTGA.

The rearrangement links TRBV7-9 to TRBJ1-5; perhaps TRBD1 as D (6 bases). V was shortened by 1 base and J by 6 bases, with 7 bases between the two germline ends. Germline lookup yields CDR1 SEHNR and CDR2 FQNEAQ (reference sequence). The CDR3 has 13 residues. The CDR3 DNA reads TGTGCCAGCAGCTTAGAAGGGGGTCAGCCCCAGCATTTT. It is translated as CASSLEGGQPQHF.

This rearrangement joins TRBV9 to TRBJ1-2, with D hard to call. Germline CDR1 is SGDLS and CDR2 is YYNGEE. The CDR3 extends over 12 amino acids. V was trimmed by 3 bases and J by 4 bases, leaving 7 bases between them. In DNA, the CDR3 is TGTGCCAGCAGCGCCGTTCCCTATGGCTACACCTTC. As protein: CASSAVPYGYTF.

The chain has TRBV4-1 and TRBJ2-2; possibly TRBD1 for D (6 bases). Germline CDR1 MGHRA, CDR2 YSYEKL. The CDR3 is 15 amino acids. V was cut by 6 bases and J by 5 bases, with 16 bases left in between. The CDR3 loop is CASSMSNQGTGELFF. The CDR3 DNA is TGCGCCAGCAGTATGTCTAATCAGGGGACCGGGGAGCTGTTTTTT.

The chain joins TRBV28 to TRBJ2-1; 11 bases map to TRBD2. Trimming at V came to 5 bases and at J to 5 bases, leaving 8 bases not matched to a gene. Germline loops: CDR1 MDHEN, CDR2 SYDVKM. There are 16 residues in the CDR3. The CDR3 sequence is CASSPPGTSGNNEQFF. CDR3 DNA sequence: TGTGCCAGCAGTCCCCCCGGGACTAGCGGAAACAATGAGCAGTTCTTC.

The chain joins TRBV6-5 to TRBJ1-2; the match to TRBD1 covers 7 bases. After removal of 7 bases from V and 8 bases from J, the junction contained 7 bases not matched to a gene. Germline V CDR1 and CDR2: MNHEY, SVGAGI. There are 12 residues in the CDR3. CDR3 amino acids: CASTQGGPGYTF. Here the CDR3 DNA reads TGTGCCAGCACCCAGGGGGGACCCGGCTACACCTTC.

The chain combines TRBV15 with TRBJ2-7, with 10 bases matching TRBD1. The germline V gene has CDR1 LNHNV and CDR2 YYDKDF (reference sequence). The junction had 1 base not matched to a gene; V was cut back by 3 bases and J by 2 bases. The CDR3 totals 14 residues. CDR3 loop: CATSSGQGAYEQYF. For the CDR3, the DNA is TGTGCCACCAGCAGCGGACAGGGGGCCTACGAGCAGTACTTC.

This chain links TRBV14 with TRBJ2-4; possible D gene TRBD1, 5 bases. Germline CDR1 SGHDN, CDR2 FVKESK. V shed 0 bases and J shed 1 base, with 16 bases lying between them. The CDR3 totals 18 residues. CDR3: CASSQDKAFRAAKNIQYF. CDR3 in DNA: TGTGCCAGCAGCCAAGATAAGGCTTTCAGGGCGGCCAAAAACATTCAGTACTTC.

V gene TRBV12-5 combines with J gene TRBJ2-3, with 9 bases aligning to TRBD2. The CDR3 has 15 residues. Germline loops: CDR1 LGHNT, CDR2 FRNRAP. V was clipped by 5 bases and J by 4 bases; unmatched bases: 7. CDR3 amino acids: CASGPGLASSDTQYF. CDR3 nucleotides: TGTGCTAGTGGTCCGGGACTAGCATCATCAGATACGCAGTATTTT.

This clone occurred once. V and J are TRBV28 and TRBJ2-5; 8 bases align to TRBD1. Unmatched junction bases numbered 2, after V lost 5 bases and J lost 3 bases. Germline CDR1 and CDR2: MDHEN and SYDVKM. This CDR3 contains 13 residues. This chain's CDR3 is CASSVTGEETQYF. CDR3 DNA sequence: TGTGCCAGCAGTGTGACAGGGGAAGAGACCCAGTACTTC.